Following are 32 T cell receptor beta chains from one sample sequenced in a study of blood T cell repertoires in COVID-19. Assay used: immunoSEQ multiplex PCR; TCRdb lists only in-frame clones, some missing. The sample consists of 150,000 to 200,000 clones, about 93% of them appearing once. Sequences were obtained from peripheral blood. These receptors came from a woman aged 45 to 65 with acute or convalescent COVID-19.

The CDR3 is CASSLEGREPLHF. DNA of the CDR3: TGTGCCAGCAGTTTGGAGGGGAGAGAACCCCTCCACTTT. This chain links TRBV12-3 or TRBV12-4 with TRBJ1-6; D is possibly TRBD1 (5 bases). The CDR3 runs 13 residues. The V gene lost 3 bases and the J gene lost 12 bases, with 12 bases spanning the gap.

The chain is built from TRBV6-5 and TRBJ1-4; D is possibly TRBD1 (6 bases). The germline V gene encodes CDR1 MNHEY and CDR2 SVGAGI. The CDR3 is 11 residues long. Trimming shortened V by 7 bases and J by 12 bases, and 12 bases separated the two germline ends. In DNA form, the CDR3 reads TGTGCCAGCACCCTACAGGGTGAACTGTTTTTT. Translated: CASTLQGELFF.

The chain is built from TRBV6-2 or TRBV6-3 and TRBJ2-7, with 8 bases aligning to TRBD1. The V and J ends lost 7 bases and 5 bases, in that order; junction bases with no gene match: 16. The CDR3 contains 16 residues. CDR1 and CDR2 (germline): MNHEY, SVGEGT. As DNA, the CDR3 is TGTGCCAGCACCTACTCGACCGGGACAGGCCTTAACGAGCAGTACTTC. Amino acids: CASTYSTGTGLNEQYF.

The gene calls are TRBV7-9 and TRBJ2-7, with D tentatively TRBD2 (6 bases). CDR1 and CDR2 (germline): SEHNR, FQNEAQ (reference sequence). V gave up 4 bases and J gave up 10 bases, with 17 bases separating them. The CDR3 has 13 residues. The DNA for the CDR3 is TGTGCCAGCAGCTCCCGCGGGACTCCGTTTCAGTACTTC. The encoded protein is CASSSRGTPFQYF.

The chain recombines TRBV28 with TRBJ1-4; 8 bases line up with TRBD1. V dropped 9 bases and J dropped 7; count of bases not matched to a gene: 10. Per germline, CDR1 MDHEN and CDR2 SYDVKM. This CDR3 has 14 residues. The CDR3 sequence: CASRIGQGGEKLFF. The CDR3, as DNA: TGTGCCAGTAGAATCGGACAGGGAGGTGAAAAACTGTTTTTT.

This clone appeared once. The chain has TRBV19 and TRBJ2-2; 7 bases fit TRBD1. The germline gives CDR1 LNHDA, CDR2 SQIVND (reference sequence). The V and J ends lost 6 bases and 6 bases, in that order; junction bases with no gene match: 7. The CDR3 runs 14 residues. The CDR3 region has the DNA TGTGCCAGTAGACATAATACAGGGGCCGGGGAGCTGTTTTTT. It is translated as CASRHNTGAGELFF. Combining the CDR3 with reference TRBV19 and TRBJ2-2 gives the whole variable domain DGGITQSPKYLFRKEGQNVTLSCEQNLNHDAMYWYRQDPGQGLRLIYYSQIVNDFQKGDIAEGYSVSREKKESFPLTVTSAQKNPTAFYLCASRHNTGAGELFFGEGSRLTVL.

The rearrangement links TRBV19 to TRBJ1-5; tentatively, D is TRBD1 (5 bases). Germline values: CDR1 LNHDA, CDR2 SQIVND (reference sequence). V lost 5 bases and J 7 bases, leaving 15 bases between the germline ends. The CDR3 runs to 14 residues. CDR3 DNA: TGTGCCAGTAGTCCGGGGGGGATAAAGCAGCCCCAGCATTTT. Translated: CASSPGGIKQPQHF.

Here the CDR3 reads CASSPYPLANTGELFF. The CDR3, as DNA: TGTGCCAGCAGCCCCTACCCCTTGGCGAACACCGGGGAGCTGTTTTTT. V is TRBV7-9 and J is TRBJ2-2; no clear D. V lost 5 bases, J lost 0 bases, and 13 bases lay in between. The CDR3 sequence is 16 residues long. Germline-derived CDR1 and CDR2 are SEHNR and FQNEAQ (reference sequence).

The J gene is TRBJ2-7, the V gene TRBV7-9; D may be TRBD2 (5 bases). The ends were cut back, 5 bases at V and 4 bases at J, with 15 bases in the middle. Germline values: CDR1 SEHNR, CDR2 FQNEAQ (reference sequence). The CDR3 runs 14 residues. This chain's CDR3 is CASSRDPLQYEQYF. CDR3 in DNA: TGTGCCAGCAGCCGGGATCCGCTTCAGTACGAGCAGTACTTC.

This clone was seen once. The chain recombines TRBV7-9 with TRBJ1-2; D is ambiguous. The CDR3 covers 15 residues. The V and J ends lost 1 base and 6 bases respectively, with 15 bases between them. Germline-derived CDR1 and CDR2 are SEHNR and FQNEAQ (reference sequence). The CDR3 loop is CASSLGLGSLDGYTF. The CDR3 DNA sequence: TGTGCCAGCAGCTTAGGGCTGGGGAGTTTGGATGGCTACACCTTC.

This sequence joins TRBV2 and TRBJ1-1; TRBD1 aligns across 7 bases. Germline loops: CDR1 SNHLY, CDR2 FYNNEI. J gave up 4 bases and V 2 bases, and 4 bases lay outside the gene matches. This CDR3 contains 14 residues. DNA for the CDR3: TGTGCCAGCAGTGAAAGGGGGCTGGGCACTGAAGCTTTCTTT. As protein: CASSERGLGTEAFF.

V is TRBV18 and J is TRBJ1-5; tentatively, D is TRBD1 (6 bases). CDR1 and CDR2 (germline): KGHSH, LQKENI. Trimming shortened V by 5 bases and J by 1 base, and 12 bases separated the two germline ends. This CDR3 spans 15 amino acids. CDR3 in DNA: TGTGCCAGCTCAAACCGGGACACAAGCAATCAGCCCCAGCATTTT. Translated, it gives CASSNRDTSNQPQHF. Full variable domain (missing parts from reference TRBV18 and TRBJ1-5): NAGVMQNPRHLVRRRGQEARLRCSPMKGHSHVYWYRQLPEEGLKFMVYLQKENIIDESGMPKERFSAEFPKEGPSILRIQQVVRGDSAAYFCASSNRDTSNQPQHFGDGTRLSIL.

The chain carries TRBV9 and TRBJ1-1; tentatively, D is TRBD1 (6 bases). The CDR3 spans 14 residues. Trimming shortened V by 3 bases and J by 4 bases, and 13 bases separated the two germline ends. Germline V gene data show CDR1 as SGDLS and CDR2 as YYNGEE. CDR3 in amino acids: CASSEGSRGTEAFF. The CDR3 nucleotides are TGTGCCAGCAGCGAAGGGTCCAGGGGCACTGAAGCTTTCTTT.

The chain couples TRBV3-1 (or the pseudogene TRBV3-2) to TRBJ2-6; D not certain. Per germline, CDR1 LGHDT and CDR2 YNNKEL (reference sequence). CDR3 size: 15 residues. The V end was cut by 4 bases, the J end by 0 bases, with 7 bases between. The CDR3 is CASSLVSSGANVLTF. As DNA, the CDR3 is TGTGCCAGCAGCCTCGTCTCCTCTGGGGCCAACGTCCTGACTTTC.

This clone was detected many times. The rearrangement uses TRBV7-9 and TRBJ1-3; D may be TRBD1 (5 bases). V shed 5 bases and J shed 0 bases, with 14 bases lying between them. Germline V CDR1 and CDR2: SEHNR, FQNEAQ (reference sequence). This CDR3 has 16 residues. The CDR3: CASSPRDSASGNTIYF. CDR3 coding DNA: TGTGCCAGCAGCCCCCGCGACAGCGCCTCTGGAAACACCATATATTTT.

The chain has TRBV7-9 and TRBJ1-3, with 9 bases that match TRBD1. Germline CDR1 and CDR2: SEHNR and FQNEAQ (reference sequence). The V gene end was trimmed by 1 base and the J gene end by 5 bases; junction bases not matched to a gene: 6. The CDR3 covers 16 residues. The CDR3 DNA follows: TGTGCCAGCAGCTTAGTAGGACAGGGGTTGAGAAACACCATATATTTT. Encoded protein: CASSLVGQGLRNTIYF.

The CDR3 DNA reads as TGCGCCAGCAGTTACGAAAGGGACAGGGGACCCACTGAAGCTTTCTTT. It translates to CASSYERDRGPTEAFF. V and J are TRBV10-1 and TRBJ1-1; 10 bases are a match to TRBD1. This CDR3 has 16 amino acids. Germline values: CDR1 WNHNN, CDR2 SYGVQD (reference sequence). Trimming took 5 bases from V and 4 from J; bases not matched to a gene: 10.

The chain carries TRBV3-1 (or the pseudogene TRBV3-2) and TRBJ1-2, with TRBD1 matching 9 bases. This CDR3 has 14 residues. J gave up 8 bases and V 4 bases, and 8 bases lay outside the gene matches. Germline values: CDR1 LGHDT, CDR2 YNNKEL (reference sequence). The CDR3 spells CASSPGQGSGGYTF. The CDR3 nucleotides read TGTGCCAGCAGCCCGGGACAGGGATCAGGGGGCTACACCTTC.

V usage is TRBV27 and J usage is TRBJ2-2; 8 bases fit TRBD2. Germline V gene lookup returns CDR1 MNHEY and CDR2 SMNVEV (reference sequence). The CDR3 extends over 15 amino acids. J lost 6 bases, V lost 7 bases, and 10 bases had no gene match. In DNA form, the CDR3 reads TGTGCCAGCACCTACACAGCGGGAGAGGCCGGGGAGCTGTTTTTT. It is translated as CASTYTAGEAGELFF.

The rearrangement joins TRBV2 to TRBJ1-1; weak D call: TRBD1 (6 bases). The CDR3 sequence is 18 residues long. V lost 0 bases and J 6 bases, leaving 23 bases between the germline ends. In germline, CDR1 is SNHLY, CDR2 FYNNEI. CDR3 in DNA: TGTGCCAGCAGTGAAGCTTACGGGGCACAGGGCGGTGTGCCTGAAGCTTTCTTT. Translated: CASSEAYGAQGGVPEAFF.

The chain combines TRBV29-1 with TRBJ1-2; D call uncertain. CDR1 and CDR2 (germline): SQVTM, ANQGSEA. CDR3 length: 13 residues. Trimming pared 0 bases from V and 4 bases from J, leaving 9 bases between. The CDR3 nucleotides read TGCAGCGTTGAAGATCCGTCCGGCTATGGCTACACCTTC. Its translation is CSVEDPSGYGYTF. The whole variable domain, filled in from reference TRBV29-1 and TRBJ1-2, reads SAVISQKPSRDICQRGTSLTIQCQVDSQVTMMFWYRQQPGQSLTLIATANQGSEATYESGFVIDKFPISRPNLTFSTLTVSNMSPEDSSIYLCSVEDPSGYGYTFGSGTRLTVV.

The chain uses TRBV4-3 and TRBJ1-6; 9 bases agree with TRBD1. Germline CDR1 is LGHNA and CDR2 is YSLEER. With 4 bases clipped from V and 5 bases from J, the junction kept 3 bases outside the gene matches. This CDR3 is 15 amino acids long. CDR3 coding DNA: TGCGCCAGCAGCCGGGACAGGGTGGATAATTCACCCCTCCACTTT. This sequence encodes CASSRDRVDNSPLHF.

There are a few counts of this clone. The rearrangement links TRBV25-1 to TRBJ1-6; TRBD1 matches 10 bases. The CDR3 extends over 16 amino acids. J lost 8 bases, V lost 1 base, and 5 bases had no gene match. The germline CDR1 and CDR2 sequences are MGHDK and SYGVNS. DNA for the CDR3: TGTGCCAGCAGTGAATTAGGGACAGGGGTTCATTCACCCCTCCACTTT. This translates into CASSELGTGVHSPLHF. The whole variable domain, filled in from reference TRBV25-1 and TRBJ1-6, reads EADIYQTPRYLVIGTGKKITLECSQTMGHDKMYWYQQDPGMELHLIHYSYGVNSTEKGDLSSESTVSRIRTEHFPLTLESARPSHTSQYLCASSELGTGVHSPLHFGNGTRLTVT.

The chain joins TRBV9 to TRBJ1-2; 7 nucleotides agree with TRBD1. The CDR3 extends over 13 amino acids. The V segment lost 3 bases and the J segment 8 bases; nucleotides outside the gene matches: 7. Germline V gene sequence: CDR1 SGDLS, CDR2 YYNGEE. CDR3 coding DNA: TGTGCCAGCAGCGCGAGACAGGGTGGGGGCTACACCTTC. As protein: CASSARQGGGYTF.

V is TRBV3-1 (or the pseudogene TRBV3-2) and J is TRBJ2-3; 7 nucleotides align to TRBD2. Germline V CDR1 and CDR2: LGHDT, YNNKEL (reference sequence). V lost 4 bases and J lost 4; bases outside the gene matches: 5. The CDR3 length is 14 residues. CDR3 region: CASSLPGRADTQYF. The CDR3 nucleotides are TGTGCCAGCAGCCTCCCGGGGAGGGCAGATACGCAGTATTTT.

The V and J genes are TRBV2 and TRBJ1-2; no definite D call. Germline values: CDR1 SNHLY, CDR2 FYNNEI. The CDR3 sequence is 14 residues long. The germline V and J ends were trimmed by 2 bases and 4 bases, with 11 bases remaining between them. In DNA, the CDR3 is TGTGCCAGCAGTGAACAGGTTATTGTCTATGGCTACACCTTC. Translating gives CASSEQVIVYGYTF.

This clone was seen just once. This rearrangement joins TRBV12-5 to TRBJ2-1; 7 nucleotides line up with TRBD1. The ends lost 5 bases at V and 0 bases at J; junction bases unmatched: 19. The CDR3 is 20 amino acids. The V gene's germline CDR1 is LGHNT and CDR2 FRNRAP. This CDR3 is CASGAQWDSTFLSSYNEQFF. CDR3 DNA: TGTGCTAGTGGTGCGCAGTGGGACAGTACATTCCTGAGCTCCTACAATGAGCAGTTCTTC.

V usage is TRBV18 and J usage is TRBJ1-4; D might be TRBD1 (5 bases). CDR3 length: 14 residues. Germline assignment: CDR1 KGHSH and CDR2 LQKENI. The V gene lost 3 bases and the J gene lost 4 bases, with 9 bases spanning the gap. CDR3 sequence (DNA): TGTGCCAGCTCACCTGGGGGGAATAATGAAAAACTGTTTTTT. The encoded protein is CASSPGGNNEKLFF.

J is TRBJ2-3 and V is TRBV6-2 or TRBV6-3; D possibly corresponds to TRBD2 (5 bases). V dropped 4 bases and J dropped 4 bases, with 15 bases sitting between them. Per the germline V gene, CDR1 is MNHEY and CDR2 is SVGEGT. The CDR3 spans 15 residues. The CDR3 spells CASSSEGDSADTQYF. The CDR3 DNA follows: TGTGCCAGCAGTTCTGAGGGAGATTCCGCAGATACGCAGTATTTT.

The gene calls are TRBV11-2 and TRBJ1-1; D remains unclear. V was cut by 6 bases and J by 1 base, with 6 bases left in between. Germline CDR1 and CDR2: SGHAT and FQNNGV. The CDR3 runs 12 residues. The CDR3 reads CASSSQNTEAFF. The CDR3 nucleotides are TGTGCCAGCAGTTCACAGAACACTGAAGCTTTCTTT. The whole variable domain, remainder taken from reference TRBV11-2 and TRBJ1-1, is EAGVAQSPRYKIIEKRQSVAFWCNPISGHATLYWYQQILGQGPKLLIQFQNNGVVDDSQLPKDRFSAERLKGVDSTLKIQPAKLEDSAVYLCASSSQNTEAFFGQGTRLTVV.

This sequence joins TRBV28 and TRBJ1-5; 11 positions match TRBD1. V shed 5 bases, J shed 0 bases, and the junction held 9 bases outside the gene matches. The CDR3 consists of 18 residues. Germline values: CDR1 MDHEN, CDR2 SYDVKM. CDR3 sequence reads: CASSRGQGVRVSNQPQHF. The DNA of the CDR3 is TGTGCCAGCAGTAGGGGACAGGGGGTGCGGGTTAGCAATCAGCCCCAGCATTTT.

The genes are TRBV24-1 and TRBJ1-1; a weak D match, TRBD1 (6 bases). From germline, CDR1 is KGHDR and CDR2 SFDVKD. The CDR3 loop spans 13 amino acids. V lost 2 bases and J 6 bases, leaving 9 bases between the germline ends. The CDR3 region is CATSDWGGAEAFF. For the CDR3, the DNA is TGTGCCACCAGTGATTGGGGGGGCGCTGAAGCTTTCTTT.